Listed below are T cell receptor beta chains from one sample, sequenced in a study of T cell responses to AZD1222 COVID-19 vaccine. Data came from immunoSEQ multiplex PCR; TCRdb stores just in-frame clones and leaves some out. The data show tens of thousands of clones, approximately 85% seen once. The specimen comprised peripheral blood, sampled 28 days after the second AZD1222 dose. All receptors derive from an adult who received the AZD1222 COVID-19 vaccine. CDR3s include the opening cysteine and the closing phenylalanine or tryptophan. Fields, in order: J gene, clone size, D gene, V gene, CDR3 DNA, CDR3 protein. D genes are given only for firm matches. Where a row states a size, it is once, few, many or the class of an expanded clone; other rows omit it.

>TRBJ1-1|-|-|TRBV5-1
TGCGCCAGCAGCTTCGGTGGTTGGGGACGGCCCTCTGAAGCTTTCTTT
CASSFGGWGRPSEAFF
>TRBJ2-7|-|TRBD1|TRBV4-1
TGCGCCAGCAGCCAATCCCCGACAGGGATCGAGTACTTC
CASSQSPTGIEYF
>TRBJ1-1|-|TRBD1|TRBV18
TGTGCCAGCTCACCGAGGACAGGGAGGTCAGTTGGGAACACTGAAGCTTTCTTT
CASSPRTGRSVGNTEAFF
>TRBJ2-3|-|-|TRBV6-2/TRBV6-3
TGTGCCAGCAGTTCGAGGGGACCTGAGTCAGATACGCAGTATTTT
CASSSRGPESDTQYF
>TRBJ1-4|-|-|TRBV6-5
TGTGCCAGCAGTTATGCCTGGGATGAAAAACTGTTTTTT
CASSYAWDEKLFF
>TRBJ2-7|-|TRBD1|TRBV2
TGTGCCAGCAGGAAGACAGGGGGGTCCTACGAGCAGTACTTC
CASRKTGGSYEQYF
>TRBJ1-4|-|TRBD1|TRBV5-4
TGTGCCAGCAGCTGGGGACAGGGGTCGAATGAAAAACTGTTTTTT
CASSWGQGSNEKLFF
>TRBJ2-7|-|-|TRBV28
TGTGCCAGCAGCTGGTCGGCGTCCTACGAGCAGTACTTC
CASSWSASYEQYF
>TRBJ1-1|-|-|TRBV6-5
TGTGCCAGCAGACCTAGGGAGGCGAACACTGAAGCTTTCTTT
CASRPREANTEAFF
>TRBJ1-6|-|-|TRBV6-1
TGTGCCAGCAGTTATGGGGACTCCAATTCACCCCTCCACTTT
CASSYGDSNSPLHF
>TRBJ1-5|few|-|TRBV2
TGTGCCAGCGAGCGGGACTCCCCTCTGCAGCCCCAGCATTTT
CASERDSPLQPQHF
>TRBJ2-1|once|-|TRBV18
TGTGCCAGCTCACCTTACGGCGAGCAGTTCTTC
CASSPYGEQFF
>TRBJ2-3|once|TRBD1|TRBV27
TGTGCCAGCAGCTCGGGACAGATCATCACAGATACGCAGTATTTT
CASSSGQIITDTQYF
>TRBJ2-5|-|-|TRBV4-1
TGCGCCAGCAGCCAAGATCGGGACACTATACAAGAGACCCAGTACTTC
CASSQDRDTIQETQYF
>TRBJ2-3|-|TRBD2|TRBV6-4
TGTGCCAGCAGTGAACTAGCGGGGGGGAACCCTAGCACAGATACGCAGTATTTT
CASSELAGGNPSTDTQYF
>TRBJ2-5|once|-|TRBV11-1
TGTGCCAGCAGCTCCTACGGACAGCAAGAGACCCAGTACTTC
CASSSYGQQETQYF
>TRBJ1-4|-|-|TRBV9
TGTGCCAGCAGCGTAGGACAGCGCTATTGGGAAAAACTGTTTTTT
CASSVGQRYWEKLFF
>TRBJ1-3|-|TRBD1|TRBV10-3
TGTGCCATAAGTAACAGGGGACACTCTGGAAACACCATATATTTT
CAISNRGHSGNTIYF
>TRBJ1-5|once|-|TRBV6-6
TGTGCCTCACAGGCTGGAGGGAGCAATCAGCCCCAGCATTTT
CASQAGGSNQPQHF
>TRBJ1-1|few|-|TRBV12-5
TGTGCTAGTGGCTACGGGGGGGACACTGAAGCTTTCTTT
CASGYGGDTEAFF
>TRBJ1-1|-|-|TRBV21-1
-
CASSPFGQGASLNTEAFF
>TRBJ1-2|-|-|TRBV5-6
TGTGCCAGCAGCTCGACAGGACCTTATGGCTACACCTTC
CASSSTGPYGYTF
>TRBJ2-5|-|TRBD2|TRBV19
TGTGCCAGTAGCACTAGCGGGGGGGCCGAGACCCAGTACTTC
CASSTSGGAETQYF
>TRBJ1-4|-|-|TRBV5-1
TGCGCCAGCAGCTTGGACTGGGGCGAAAAACTGTTTTTT
CASSLDWGEKLFF
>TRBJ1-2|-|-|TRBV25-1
TGTGCCAGTAGGGGAGCTAACAGGGATGGGTACTATGGCTACACCTTC
CASRGANRDGYYGYTF
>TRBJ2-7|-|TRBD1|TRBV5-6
TGTGCCAGCAGCGGACCGGGACAGGGGCCTGACGAGCAGTACTTC
CASSGPGQGPDEQYF
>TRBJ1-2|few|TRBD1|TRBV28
TGTGCCAGCAGTACCTACAGGGGGGGGAATGGCTACACCTTC
CASSTYRGGNGYTF
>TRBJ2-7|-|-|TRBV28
TGTGCCAGCAGTTTGAGGGTCGGCTTTAGCTCCTACGAGCAGTACTTC
CASSLRVGFSSYEQYF
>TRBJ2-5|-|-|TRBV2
TGTGCCAGCAGTGTACAGGGACGGGAGACCCAGTACTTC
CASSVQGRETQYF
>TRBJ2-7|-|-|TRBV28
TGTGCCAGCAGCGCCGTGCGGTACGAGCAGTACTTC
CASSAVRYEQYF
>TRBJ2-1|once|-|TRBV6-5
TGTGCCAGCAGTTACGGGGGGGCCCGCTCCTACAATGAGCAGTTCTTC
CASSYGGARSYNEQFF
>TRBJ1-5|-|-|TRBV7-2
TGTGCCAGCAGCTCAGGGGACGTACGGCTCTATAGCAATCAGCCCCAGCATTTT
CASSSGDVRLYSNQPQHF
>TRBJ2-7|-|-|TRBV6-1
TGTGCCAGCAGTGAAGCCCAAACGGGGGCCTCCTACGAGCAGTACTTC
CASSEAQTGASYEQYF
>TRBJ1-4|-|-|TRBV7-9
TGTGCCAGCAGCCAGGACCGTGGGGGTGAAAAACTGTTTTTT
CASSQDRGGEKLFF
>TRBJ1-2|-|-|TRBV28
TGTGCCAGCAGTTTTCTTATTGGGAATATCCCTTATGGCTACACCTTC
CASSFLIGNIPYGYTF
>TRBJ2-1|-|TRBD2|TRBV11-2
TGTGCCAGCAGCTTAGAGCGGACTAGCGGGGTTCGGCAGTTCTTC
CASSLERTSGVRQFF
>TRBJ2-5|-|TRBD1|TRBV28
TGTGCCAGCAGTCCGCCGGGACAGGTAGAGACCCAGTACTTC
CASSPPGQVETQYF
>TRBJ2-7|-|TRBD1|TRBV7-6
TGTGCCAGCAGCTTAGCACCGACAGGGGACGAGCAGTACTTC
CASSLAPTGDEQYF
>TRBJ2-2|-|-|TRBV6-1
TGTGCCAGCAGTGAAGGGCAGGAGAACACCGGGGAGCTGTTTTTT
CASSEGQENTGELFF
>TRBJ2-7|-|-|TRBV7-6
TGTGCCAGCAGCTTAGATCCGGGACAAGTCTACGAGCAGTACTTC
CASSLDPGQVYEQYF
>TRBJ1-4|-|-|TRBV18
TGTGCCAGCTCAGCTCAGGGTGGAGATGAAAAACTGTTTTTT
CASSAQGGDEKLFF
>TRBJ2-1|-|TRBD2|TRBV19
TGTGCCAGTATGGGGACTAGCGGGGGGTATAACTACAATGAGCAGTTCTTC
CASMGTSGGYNYNEQFF
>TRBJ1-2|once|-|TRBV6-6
TGTGCCAGCAGTGACGGTTCGGAGTATGGCTACACCTTC
CASSDGSEYGYTF
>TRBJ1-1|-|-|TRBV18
TGTGCCAGCTCACCACAGGGCGGGAACACTGAAGCTTTCTTT
CASSPQGGNTEAFF
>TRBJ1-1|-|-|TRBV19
TGTGCCAGTAGTCCCAGGGACAAACACACTTTCTTT
CASSPRDKHTFF